The T cell receptor beta chain described here comes from a study of T cell responses to AZD1222 COVID-19 vaccine. Study-wide findings and caveats: A mostly white British donor set with more females was recruited, and clonal diversity was possibly underestimated. Only 5 or 6 AZD1222 recipients were seropositive at baseline. Compared with day 0, the breadth and depth of the Spike-specific TCR repertoire rose significantly after two doses of AZD1222. The study sampled repertoires only after the peak T cell response.

Trimming took 0 bases from V and 4 from J, leaving 13 bases between them. The CDR3 runs to 16 residues. Germline-derived CDR1 and CDR2 are LGHNA and YNFKEQ. TCRdb keeps only in-frame clones here, not all; method: immunoSEQ multiplex PCR. The sample has over 130,000 clones; almost 95% are singletons. About this clone: The target antigen is unknown.

This TCR was recovered from an adult who received the AZD1222 COVID-19 vaccine. Here the sequenced sample was peripheral blood, taken 28 days after the second AZD1222 dose. The chain uses TRBV4-2 and TRBJ1-3, with a possible D match to TRBD1 (5 bases). The CDR3 protein is CASSQDGGGAGNTIYF. The CDR3 DNA is TGTGCCAGCAGCCAAGACGGAGGTGGGGCGGGAAACACCATATATTTT.